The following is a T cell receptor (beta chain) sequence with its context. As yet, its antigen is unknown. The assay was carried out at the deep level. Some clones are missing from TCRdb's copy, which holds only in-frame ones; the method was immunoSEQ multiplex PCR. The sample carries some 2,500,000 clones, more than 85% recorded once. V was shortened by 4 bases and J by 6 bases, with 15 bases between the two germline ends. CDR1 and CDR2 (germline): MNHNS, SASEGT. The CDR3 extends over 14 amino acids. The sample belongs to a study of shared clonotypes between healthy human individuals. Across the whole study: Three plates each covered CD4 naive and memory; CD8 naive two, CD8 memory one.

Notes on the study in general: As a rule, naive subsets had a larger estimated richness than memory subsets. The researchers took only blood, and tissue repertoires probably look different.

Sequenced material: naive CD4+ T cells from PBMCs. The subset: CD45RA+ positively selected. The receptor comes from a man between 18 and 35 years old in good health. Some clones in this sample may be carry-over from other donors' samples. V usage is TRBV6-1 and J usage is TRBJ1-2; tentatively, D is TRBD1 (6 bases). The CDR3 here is CASSVTGSLDGYTF. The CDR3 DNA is TGTGCCAGCAGTGTTACAGGGTCCCTAGATGGCTACACCTTC.